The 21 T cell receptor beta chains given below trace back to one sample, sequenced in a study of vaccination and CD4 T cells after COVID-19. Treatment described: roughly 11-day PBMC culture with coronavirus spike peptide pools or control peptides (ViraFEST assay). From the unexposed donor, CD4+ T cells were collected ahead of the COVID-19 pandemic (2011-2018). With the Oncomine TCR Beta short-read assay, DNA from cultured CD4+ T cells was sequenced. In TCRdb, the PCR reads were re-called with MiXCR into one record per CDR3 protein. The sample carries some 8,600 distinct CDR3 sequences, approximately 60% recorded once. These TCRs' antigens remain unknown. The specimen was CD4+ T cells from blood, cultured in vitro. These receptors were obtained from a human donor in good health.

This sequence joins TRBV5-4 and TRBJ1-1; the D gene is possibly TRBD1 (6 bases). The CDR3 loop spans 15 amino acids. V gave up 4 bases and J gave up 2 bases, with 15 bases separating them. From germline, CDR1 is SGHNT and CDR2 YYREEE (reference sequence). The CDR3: CASSAARGGNTEAFF. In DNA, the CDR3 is TGTGCCAGCAGCGCGGCCAGGGGAGGAAACACTGAAGCTTTCTTT.

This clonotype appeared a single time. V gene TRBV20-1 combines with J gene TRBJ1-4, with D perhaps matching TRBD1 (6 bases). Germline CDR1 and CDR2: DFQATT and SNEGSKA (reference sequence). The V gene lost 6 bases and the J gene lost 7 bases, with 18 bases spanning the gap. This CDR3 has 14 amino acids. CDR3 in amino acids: CSAVQDSSGEKLFF. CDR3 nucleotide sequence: TGCAGTGCCGTACAGGACAGTAGTGGTGAAAAACTGTTTTTT.

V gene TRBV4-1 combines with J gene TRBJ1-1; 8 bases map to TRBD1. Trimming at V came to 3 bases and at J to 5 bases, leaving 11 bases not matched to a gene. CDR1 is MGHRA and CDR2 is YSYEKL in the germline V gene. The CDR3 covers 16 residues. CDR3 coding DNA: TGCGCCAGCAGCCATGGAGGAAGGACAGGGTGGACTGAAGCTTTCTTT. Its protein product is CASSHGGRTGWTEAFF.

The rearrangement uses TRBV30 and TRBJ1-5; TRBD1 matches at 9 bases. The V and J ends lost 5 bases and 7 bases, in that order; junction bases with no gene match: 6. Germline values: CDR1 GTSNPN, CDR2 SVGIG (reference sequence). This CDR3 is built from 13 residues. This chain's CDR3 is CAWSTGGSQPQHF. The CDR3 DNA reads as TGTGCCTGGTCTACAGGGGGCAGCCAGCCCCAGCATTTT.

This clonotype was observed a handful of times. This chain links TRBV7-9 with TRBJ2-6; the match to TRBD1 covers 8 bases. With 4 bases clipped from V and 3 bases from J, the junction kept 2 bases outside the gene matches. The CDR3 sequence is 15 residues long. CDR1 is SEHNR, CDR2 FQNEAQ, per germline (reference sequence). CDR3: CASSSDRGGANVLTF. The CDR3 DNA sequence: TGTGCCAGCAGCTCTGACAGGGGTGGGGCCAACGTCCTGACTTTC.

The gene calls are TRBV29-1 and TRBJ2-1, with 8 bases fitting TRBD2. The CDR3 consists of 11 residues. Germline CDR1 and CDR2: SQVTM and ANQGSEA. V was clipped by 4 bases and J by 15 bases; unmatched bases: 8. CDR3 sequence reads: CSVVSGSGGFF. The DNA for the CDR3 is TGCAGCGTTGTGAGCGGGAGTGGGGGGTTCTTC.

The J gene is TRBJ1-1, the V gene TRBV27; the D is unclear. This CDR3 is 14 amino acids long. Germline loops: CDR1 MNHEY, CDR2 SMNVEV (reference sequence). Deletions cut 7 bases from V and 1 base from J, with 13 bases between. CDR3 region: CASTPRRSNTEAFF. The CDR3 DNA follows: TGTGCCAGCACCCCGAGGCGTTCGAACACTGAAGCTTTCTTT.

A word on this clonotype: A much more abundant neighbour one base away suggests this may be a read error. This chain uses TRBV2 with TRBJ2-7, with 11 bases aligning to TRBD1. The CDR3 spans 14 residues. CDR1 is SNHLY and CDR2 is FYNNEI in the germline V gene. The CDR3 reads CASSGTGGPYERYF. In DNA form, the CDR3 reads TGTGCCAGCAGTGGGACAGGGGGCCCCTACGAGCGGTACTTC. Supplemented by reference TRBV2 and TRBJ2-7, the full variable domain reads EPEVTQTPSHQVTQMGQEVILRCVPISNHLYFYWYRQILGQKVEFLVSFYNNEISEKSEIFDDQFSVERPDGSNFTLKIRSTKLEDSAMYFCASSGTGGPYERYFGPGTRLTVT.

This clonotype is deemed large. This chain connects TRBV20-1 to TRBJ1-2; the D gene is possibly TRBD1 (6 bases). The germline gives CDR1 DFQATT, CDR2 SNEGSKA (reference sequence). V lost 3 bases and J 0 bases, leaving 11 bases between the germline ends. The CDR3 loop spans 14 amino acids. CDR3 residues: CSASSGVSNYGYTF. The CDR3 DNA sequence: TGCAGTGCTAGTTCAGGGGTGTCTAACTATGGCTACACCTTC.

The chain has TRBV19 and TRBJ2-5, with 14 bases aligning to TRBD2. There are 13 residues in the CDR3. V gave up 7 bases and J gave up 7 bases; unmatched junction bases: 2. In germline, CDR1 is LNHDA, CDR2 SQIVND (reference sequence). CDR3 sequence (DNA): TGTGCCAGTACCGGACTAGCGGGAGGGACCCAGTACTTC. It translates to CASTGLAGGTQYF.

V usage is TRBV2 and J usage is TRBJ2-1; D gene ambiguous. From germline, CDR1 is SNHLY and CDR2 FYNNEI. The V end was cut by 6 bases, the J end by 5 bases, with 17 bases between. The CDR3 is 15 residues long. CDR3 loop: CASSDRAKVHNEQFF. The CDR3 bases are TGTGCCAGCAGCGACCGAGCCAAGGTCCACAATGAGCAGTTCTTC.

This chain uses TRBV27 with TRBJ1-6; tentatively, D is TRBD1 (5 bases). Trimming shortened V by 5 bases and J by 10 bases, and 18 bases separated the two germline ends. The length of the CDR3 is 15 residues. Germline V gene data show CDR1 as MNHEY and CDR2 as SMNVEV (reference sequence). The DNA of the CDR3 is TGTGCCAGCAGTACATCAGGGAATATGTGGTCACCCCTCCACTTT. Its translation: CASSTSGNMWSPLHF.

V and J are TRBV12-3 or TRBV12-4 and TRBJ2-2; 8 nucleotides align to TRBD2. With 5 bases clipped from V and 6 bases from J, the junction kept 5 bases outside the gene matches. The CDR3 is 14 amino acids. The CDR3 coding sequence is TGTGCCAGCAGTCCCCGCGGGGGGTCCGGGGAGCTGTTTTTT. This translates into CASSPRGGSGELFF.

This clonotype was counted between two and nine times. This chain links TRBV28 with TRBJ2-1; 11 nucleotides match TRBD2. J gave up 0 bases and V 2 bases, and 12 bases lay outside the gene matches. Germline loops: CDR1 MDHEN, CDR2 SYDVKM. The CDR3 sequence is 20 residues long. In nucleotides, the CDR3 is TGTGCCAGCAGTTTACCCTCCGGGACTAGCGGACTGAGCTCCTACAATGAGCAGTTCTTC. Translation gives CASSLPSGTSGLSSYNEQFF.

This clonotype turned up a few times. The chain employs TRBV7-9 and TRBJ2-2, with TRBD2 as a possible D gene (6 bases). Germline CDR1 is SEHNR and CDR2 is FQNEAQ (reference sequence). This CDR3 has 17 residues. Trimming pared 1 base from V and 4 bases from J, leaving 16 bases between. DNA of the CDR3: TGTGCCAGCAGCTTAGAGAGACTGGGAGGTTCCACCGGGGAGCTGTTTTTT. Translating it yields CASSLERLGGSTGELFF. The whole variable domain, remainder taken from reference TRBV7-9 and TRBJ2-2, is DTGVSQNPRHKITKRGQNVTFRCDPISEHNRLYWYRQTLGQGPEFLTYFQNEAQLEKSRLLSDRFSAERPKGSFSTLEIQRTEQGDSAMYLCASSLERLGGSTGELFFGEGSRLTVL.

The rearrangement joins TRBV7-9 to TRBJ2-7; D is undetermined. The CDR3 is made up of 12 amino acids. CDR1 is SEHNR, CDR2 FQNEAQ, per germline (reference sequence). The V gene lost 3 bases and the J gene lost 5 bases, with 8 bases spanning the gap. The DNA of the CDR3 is TGTGCCAGCAGCTTGGGGTACGACGAGCAGTACTTC. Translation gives CASSLGYDEQYF.

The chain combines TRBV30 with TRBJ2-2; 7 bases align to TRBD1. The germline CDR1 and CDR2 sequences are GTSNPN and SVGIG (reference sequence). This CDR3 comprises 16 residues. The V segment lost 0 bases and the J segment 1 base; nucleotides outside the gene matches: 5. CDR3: CAWSVLGQLNTGELFF. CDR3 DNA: TGTGCCTGGAGTGTCCTGGGACAGCTGAACACCGGGGAGCTGTTTTTT. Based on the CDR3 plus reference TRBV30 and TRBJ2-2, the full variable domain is SQTIHQWPATLVQPVGSPLSLECTVEGTSNPNLYWYRQAAGRGLQLLFYSVGIGQISSEVPQNLSASRPQDRQFILSSKKLLLSDSGFYLCAWSVLGQLNTGELFFGEGSRLTVL.

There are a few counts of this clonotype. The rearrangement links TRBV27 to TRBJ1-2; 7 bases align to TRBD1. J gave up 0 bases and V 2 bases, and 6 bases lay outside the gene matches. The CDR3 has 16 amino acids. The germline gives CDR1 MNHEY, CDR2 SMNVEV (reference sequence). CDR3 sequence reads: CASSLKGGIANYGYTF. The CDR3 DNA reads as TGTGCCAGCAGTTTAAAAGGGGGCATAGCTAACTATGGCTACACCTTC.

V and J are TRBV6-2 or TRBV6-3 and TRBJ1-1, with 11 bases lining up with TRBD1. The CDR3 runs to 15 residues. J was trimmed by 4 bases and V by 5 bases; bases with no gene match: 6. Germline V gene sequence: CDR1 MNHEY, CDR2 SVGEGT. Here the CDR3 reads CASSPSGTGGTEAFF. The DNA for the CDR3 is TGTGCCAGCAGTCCCTCCGGGACAGGGGGCACTGAAGCTTTCTTT.

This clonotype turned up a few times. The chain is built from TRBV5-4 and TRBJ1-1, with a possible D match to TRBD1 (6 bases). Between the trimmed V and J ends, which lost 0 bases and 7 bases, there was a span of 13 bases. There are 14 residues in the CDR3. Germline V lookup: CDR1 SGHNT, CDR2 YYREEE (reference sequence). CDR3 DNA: TGTGCCAGCAGCTTGGAGCCAGGGGACCTTGAAGCTTTCTTT. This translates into CASSLEPGDLEAFF.

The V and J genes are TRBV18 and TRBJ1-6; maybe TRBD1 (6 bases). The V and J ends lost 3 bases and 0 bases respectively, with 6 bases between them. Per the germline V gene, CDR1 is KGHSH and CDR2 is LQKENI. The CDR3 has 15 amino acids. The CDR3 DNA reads TGTGCCAGCTCACCGGACAGCTCCTATAATTCACCCCTCCACTTT. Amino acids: CASSPDSSYNSPLHF.